What follows is one T cell receptor (beta chain) and its context. Its antigen is unknown. V gave up 3 bases and J gave up 1 base, with 3 bases separating them. Looked up from germline, CDR1 is GTSNPN and CDR2 is SVGIG (reference sequence). CDR3 length: 11 amino acids. This sample is drawn from a study of shared clonotypes between healthy human individuals. Only in-frame clones appear in the TCRdb table, and some are missing; sequencing was by immunoSEQ multiplex PCR. The sample yields roughly 1 million clones, under 80% seen once. Study conclusions and caveats: Genetic and exposure-history diversity was limited by the small donor number.

The chain joins TRBV30 to TRBJ1-1; no definite D call. The sequenced sample consisted of memory CD4+ T cells sorted from blood. Subset indicated: CD45RA-negative fraction. This TCR derives from a man in his late teens or twenties in good health. CDR3 region: CAWRRNTEAFF. For the CDR3, the DNA is TGTGCCTGGAGGAGGAACACTGAAGCTTTCTTT. Together with reference TRBV30 and TRBJ1-1, the CDR3 gives the full variable domain: SQTIHQWPATLVQPVGSPLSLECTVEGTSNPNLYWYRQAAGRGLQLLFYSVGIGQISSEVPQNLSASRPQDRQFILSSKKLLLSDSGFYLCAWRRNTEAFFGQGTRLTVV.